This T cell receptor (beta chain) was recovered during a study of T-cell reconstitution after alpha-beta-depleted transplantation in children. Unique molecular identifiers were used in preparing the TCRbeta library. TCRdb independently ran MiXCR on the PCR reads; one entry per CDR3 protein. The sample has around 600,000 distinct CDR3 sequences, roughly a tenth seen once. The CDR3 runs to 14 residues. Trimming at V came to 7 bases and at J to 4 bases, leaving 6 bases not matched to a gene. CDR1 and CDR2 (germline): ENHRY, SYGVKD. This clonotype was obtained from a human donor who donated a stem cell graft to a child with acute myeloid leukemia. V is TRBV10-3 and J is TRBJ2-7, with 11 bases fitting TRBD1. This sample comprised PBMCs from the stem cell graft donor, obtained from the stem cell graft. CDR3 in amino acids: CAIKRTGGWYEQYF. CDR3 bases: TGTGCCATCAAGAGGACAGGGGGCTGGTACGAGCAGTACTTC.